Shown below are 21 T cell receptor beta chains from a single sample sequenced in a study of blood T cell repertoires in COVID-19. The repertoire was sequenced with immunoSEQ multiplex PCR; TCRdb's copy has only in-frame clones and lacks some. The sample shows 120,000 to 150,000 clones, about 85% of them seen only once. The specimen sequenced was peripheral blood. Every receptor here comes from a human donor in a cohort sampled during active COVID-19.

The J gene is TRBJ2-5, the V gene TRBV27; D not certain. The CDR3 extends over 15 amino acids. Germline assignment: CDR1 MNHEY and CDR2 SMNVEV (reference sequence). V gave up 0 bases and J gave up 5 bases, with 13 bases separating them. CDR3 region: CASSLSVLSWETQYF. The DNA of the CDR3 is TGTGCCAGCAGTTTATCGGTCCTTAGTTGGGAGACCCAGTACTTC.

DNA for the CDR3: TGCGCCAGCAGCGAGAGTACAGGGGCCACCGGGGAGCTGTTTTTT. Amino acid sequence: CASSESTGATGELFF. The chain couples TRBV4-3 to TRBJ2-2, with TRBD1 identical over 7 bases. The CDR3 extends over 15 amino acids. In germline, CDR1 is LGHNA, CDR2 YSLEER. Unmatched junction bases numbered 7, after V lost 5 bases and J lost 4 bases.

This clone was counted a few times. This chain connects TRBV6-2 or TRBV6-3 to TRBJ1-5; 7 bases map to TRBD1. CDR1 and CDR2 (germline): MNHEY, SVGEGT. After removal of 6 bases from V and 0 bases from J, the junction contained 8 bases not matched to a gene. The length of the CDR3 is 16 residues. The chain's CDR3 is CASSPGQVYSNQPQHF. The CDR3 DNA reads TGTGCCAGCAGCCCAGGACAGGTGTATAGCAATCAGCCCCAGCATTTT.

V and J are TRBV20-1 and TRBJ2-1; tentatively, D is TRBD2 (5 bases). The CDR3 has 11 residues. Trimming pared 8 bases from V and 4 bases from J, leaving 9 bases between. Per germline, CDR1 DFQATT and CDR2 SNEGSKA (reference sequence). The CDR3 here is CSSGVYNEQFF. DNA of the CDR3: TGCAGTAGCGGCGTATACAATGAGCAGTTCTTC.

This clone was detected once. CDR3 coding DNA: TGTGCCACCAGCAGAGGGTCCGGGTCCCAGTACTTC. It codes for CATSRGSGSQYF. V is TRBV15 and J is TRBJ2-5; D is unresolved. Germline values: CDR1 LNHNV, CDR2 YYDKDF (reference sequence). The V and J ends lost 1 base and 9 bases respectively, with 9 bases between them. The CDR3 runs 12 residues.

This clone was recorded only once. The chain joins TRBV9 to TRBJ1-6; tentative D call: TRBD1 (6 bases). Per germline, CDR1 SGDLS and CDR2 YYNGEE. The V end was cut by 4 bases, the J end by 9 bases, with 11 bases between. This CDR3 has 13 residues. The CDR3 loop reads CASSPGQISPLHF. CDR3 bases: TGTGCCAGCAGCCCGGGACAAATTTCACCCCTCCACTTT.

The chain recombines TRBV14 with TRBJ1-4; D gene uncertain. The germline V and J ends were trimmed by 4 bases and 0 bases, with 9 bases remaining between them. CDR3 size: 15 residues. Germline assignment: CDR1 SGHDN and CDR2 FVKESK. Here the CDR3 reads CASSRYLTTNEKLFF. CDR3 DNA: TGTGCCAGCAGCCGATACCTAACAACTAATGAAAAACTGTTTTTT.

CDR3 amino acids: CASSLGGKENTGELFF. CDR3 coding DNA: TGTGCCAGCAGCTTAGGGGGGAAGGAGAACACCGGGGAGCTGTTTTTT. The rearrangement links TRBV7-3 to TRBJ2-2; D perhaps matches TRBD2 (6 bases). The CDR3 runs 16 residues. Germline V gives CDR1 SGHTA, CDR2 FQGTGA. V was clipped by 2 bases and J by 1 base, with 11 bases between them. Based on the CDR3 plus reference TRBV7-3 and TRBJ2-2, the full variable domain is GAGVSQTPSNKVTEKGKYVELRCDPISGHTALYWYRQSLGQGPEFLIYFQGTGAADDSGLPNDRFFAVRPEGSVSTLKIQRTERGDSAVYLCASSLGGKENTGELFFGEGSRLTVL.

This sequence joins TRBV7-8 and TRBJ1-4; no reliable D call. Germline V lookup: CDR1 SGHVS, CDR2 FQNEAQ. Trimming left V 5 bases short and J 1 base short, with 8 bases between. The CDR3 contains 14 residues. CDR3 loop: CASSPGRTNEKLFF. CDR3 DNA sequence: TGTGCCAGCAGCCCCGGTAGAACTAATGAAAAACTGTTTTTT. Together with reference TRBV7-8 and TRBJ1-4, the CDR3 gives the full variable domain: GAGVSQSPRYKVAKRGQDVALRCDPISGHVSLFWYQQALGQGPEFLTYFQNEAQLDKSGLPSDRFFAERPEGSVSTLKIQRTQQEDSAVYLCASSPGRTNEKLFFGSGTQLSVL.

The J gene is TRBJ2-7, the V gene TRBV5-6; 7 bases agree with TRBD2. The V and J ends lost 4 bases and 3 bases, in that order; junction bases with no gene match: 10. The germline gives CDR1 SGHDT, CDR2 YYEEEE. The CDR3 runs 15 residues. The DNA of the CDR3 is TGTGCCAGCAGCCCGATGGGGAGGGCGGGCTACGAGCAGTACTTC. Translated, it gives CASSPMGRAGYEQYF.

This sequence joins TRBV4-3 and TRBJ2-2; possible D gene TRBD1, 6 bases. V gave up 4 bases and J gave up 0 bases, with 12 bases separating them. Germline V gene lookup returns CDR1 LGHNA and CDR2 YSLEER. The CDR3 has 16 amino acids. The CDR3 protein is CASSLLTGPNTGELFF. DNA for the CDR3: TGCGCCAGCAGCCTTTTGACAGGCCCGAACACCGGGGAGCTGTTTTTT.

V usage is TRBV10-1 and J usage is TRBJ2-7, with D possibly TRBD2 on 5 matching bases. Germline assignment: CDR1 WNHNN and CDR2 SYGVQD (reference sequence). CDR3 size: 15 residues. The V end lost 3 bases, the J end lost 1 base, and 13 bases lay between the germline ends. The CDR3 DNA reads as TGCGCCAGCAGTGACCCGGGGAGAGCTTCCTACGAGCAGTACTTC. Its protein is CASSDPGRASYEQYF.

The CDR3 is CASSVTGLTYEQYF. CDR3 in DNA: TGTGCCAGCAGTGTGACAGGGCTAACCTACGAGCAGTACTTC. The chain uses TRBV27 and TRBJ2-7; 7 nucleotides line up with TRBD1. The CDR3 loop spans 14 amino acids. Trimming took 5 bases from V and 2 from J; bases not matched to a gene: 6. CDR1 is MNHEY, CDR2 SMNVEV, per germline (reference sequence).

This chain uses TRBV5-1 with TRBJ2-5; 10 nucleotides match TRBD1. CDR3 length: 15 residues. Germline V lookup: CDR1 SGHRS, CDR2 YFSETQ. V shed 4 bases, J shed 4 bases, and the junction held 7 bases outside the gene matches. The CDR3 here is CASSGRDRGGETQYF. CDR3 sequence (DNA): TGCGCCAGCAGCGGCCGGGACAGGGGTGGAGAGACCCAGTACTTC.

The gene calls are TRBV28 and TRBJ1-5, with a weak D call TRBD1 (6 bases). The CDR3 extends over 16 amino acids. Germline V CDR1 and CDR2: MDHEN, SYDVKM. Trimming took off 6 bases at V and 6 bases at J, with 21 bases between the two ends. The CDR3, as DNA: TGTGCCAGCAGCTCGATCTACAGGGAAAGGGGTCAGCCCCAGCATTTT. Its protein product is CASSSIYRERGQPQHF.

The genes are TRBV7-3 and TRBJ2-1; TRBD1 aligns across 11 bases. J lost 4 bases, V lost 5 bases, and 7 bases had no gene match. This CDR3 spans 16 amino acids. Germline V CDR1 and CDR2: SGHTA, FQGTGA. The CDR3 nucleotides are TGTGCCAGCAGCCGAACCGGGACAGGGGGTTACAATGAGCAGTTCTTC. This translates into CASSRTGTGGYNEQFF.

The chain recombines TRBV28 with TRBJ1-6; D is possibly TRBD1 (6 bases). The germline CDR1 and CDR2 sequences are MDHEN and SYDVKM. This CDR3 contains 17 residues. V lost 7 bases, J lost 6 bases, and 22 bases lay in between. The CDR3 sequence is CASTLAGTFLGNSPLHF. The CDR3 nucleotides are TGTGCCAGCACCTTGGCCGGGACATTCCTGGGTAATTCACCCCTCCACTTT. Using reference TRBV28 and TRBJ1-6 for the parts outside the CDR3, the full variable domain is DVKVTQSSRYLVKRTGEKVFLECVQDMDHENMFWYRQDPGLGLRLIYFSYDVKMKEKGDIPEGYSVSREKKERFSLILESASTNQTSMYLCASTLAGTFLGNSPLHFGNGTRLTVT.

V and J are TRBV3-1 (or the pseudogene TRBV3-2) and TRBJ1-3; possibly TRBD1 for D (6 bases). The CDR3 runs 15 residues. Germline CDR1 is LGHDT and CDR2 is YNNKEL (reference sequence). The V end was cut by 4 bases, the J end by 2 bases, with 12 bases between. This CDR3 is CASSPWGGAGNTIYF. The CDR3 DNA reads TGTGCCAGCAGCCCTTGGGGGGGCGCTGGAAACACCATATATTTT.

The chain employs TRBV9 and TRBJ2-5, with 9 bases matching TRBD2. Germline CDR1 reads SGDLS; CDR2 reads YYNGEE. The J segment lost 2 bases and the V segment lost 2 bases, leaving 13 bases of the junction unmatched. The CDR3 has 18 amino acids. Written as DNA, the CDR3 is TGTGCCAGCAGCGTGGAGGCTAGCGGGGCCGTTAAACAAGAGACCCAGTACTTC. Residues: CASSVEASGAVKQETQYF. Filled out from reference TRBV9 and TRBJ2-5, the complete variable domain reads DSGVTQTPKHLITATGQRVTLRCSPRSGDLSVYWYQQSLDQGLQFLIQYYNGEERAKGNILERFSAQQFPDLHSELNLSSLELGDSALYFCASSVEASGAVKQETQYFGPGTRLLVL.

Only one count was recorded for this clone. DNA of the CDR3: TGTGCCAGTCTAACAGGGAAAGGCTCTAACTATGGCTACACCTTC. This encodes CASLTGKGSNYGYTF. This chain joins TRBV2 and TRBJ1-2, with D perhaps TRBD1 (6 bases). From germline, CDR1 is SNHLY and CDR2 FYNNEI. The V gene lost 9 bases and the J gene lost 0 bases, with 17 bases spanning the gap. CDR3 length equals 15 residues.

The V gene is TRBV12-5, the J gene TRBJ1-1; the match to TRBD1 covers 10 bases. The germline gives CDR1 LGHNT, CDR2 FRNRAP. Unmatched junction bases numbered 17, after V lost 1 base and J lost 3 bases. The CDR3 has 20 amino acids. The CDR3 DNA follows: TGTGCTAGTGGTTTGGCCCGAAAGGGACAGGGGCTTCGTTCGGACACTGAAGCTTTCTTT. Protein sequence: CASGLARKGQGLRSDTEAFF.